This TCR beta chain was profiled in a study of cytomegalovirus exposure and HLA in healthy donors. Germline V gene data show CDR1 as SGHTA and CDR2 as FQGNSA. The CDR3 spans 16 residues. Trimming removed 2 bases from V and 6 bases from J, with 17 bases in between. Worth noting for this clone: What it binds is unknown.

It was with 60 Vbeta and 13 Jbeta primers that the PCR ran. Original data processing: It was a later analysis that counted tens of millions of unique TCR beta chains, of which about 10 million were shared. This table comes from immunoSEQ multiplex PCR, and its TCRdb copy is limited to in-frame clones, with some not included. The D gene and trimming were derived from the DNA, and the V and J assignments and clone size from that table. The sample shows about 130,000 clones, around 75% of them seen only once. General observations from the study: Earlier analysis yielded a pattern in which most TCR beta V segments were productive about 90% or about 30% of the time. The authors confirmed in vitro that three CMV-associated chains were specific for CMV antigens. There was a cluster of highly shared sequence variants that was likely a sequencing artifact.

This chain joins TRBV7-2 and TRBJ2-1; possibly TRBD1 for D (5 bases). The sequencing sample was made of PBMCs. The clonotype comes from a woman between 45 and 60 years old in good health and CMV-seronegative. The CDR3: CASSLIGLGLPNEQFF. For the CDR3, the DNA is TGTGCCAGCAGCTTAATCGGATTGGGGCTACCCAATGAGCAGTTCTTC.